The source of this T cell receptor beta chain is a study of blood T cell repertoires in COVID-19. Study overall: COVID-19 samples, acute and convalescent, were from the United States, Italy and Spain. Sample material is recorded as cDNA or gDNA derived from T cells, B-cell-depleted T cells, or PBMCs.

Authors' processing steps: Nucleated cell number was recorded as an estimate derived from reference gene primer amplification. Libraries were prepared by immunoSEQ multiplex PCR; TCRdb keeps only in-frame clonotypes and omits some of them. V, J and clone size are those of that table, while D and trimming were read from the DNA. The sample records tens of thousands of clones, 70% to 90% being singletons. Sequencing used peripheral blood. This TCR came from a man aged 45 to 65 with acute or convalescent COVID-19.

The CDR3 loop reads CASSSSGTDAYGYTF. The CDR3, as DNA: TGCGCCAGCAGCTCCTCCGGGACAGATGCCTATGGCTACACCTTC. The rearrangement links TRBV5-1 to TRBJ1-2, with 7 bases that match TRBD1. Trimming cost V 3 bases and J 4 bases; bases outside gene matches: 9. The CDR3 loop spans 15 amino acids. Germline V lookup: CDR1 SGHRS, CDR2 YFSETQ.